This T cell receptor (beta chain) was sequenced during a study of blood T cell repertoires in COVID-19. Clones were read by immunoSEQ multiplex PCR, and TCRdb kept only the in-frame ones, dropping some. The sample consists of over 300,000 clones, 88% of them appearing once. The CDR3 has 15 residues. Trimming removed 4 bases from V and 6 bases from J; junction bases left unmatched: 5. Germline V gene sequence: CDR1 SGHDT, CDR2 YYEEEE. The TCR was taken from a woman in her 30s with acute COVID-19. What was sequenced was PBMCs or T cells enriched from blood (not recorded which). J is TRBJ2-2 and V is TRBV5-6; 11 positions agree with TRBD2. The CDR3 DNA reads as TGTGCCAGCAGCGTACTAGCGGGGGCAGCCGGGGAGCTGTTTTTT. Its protein is CASSVLAGAAGELFF.